The 2 T cell receptor beta chains below all came from one sample that was sequenced in a study of T cells in Graves' hyperthyroidism and ophthalmopathy. Amplified TCR beta CDR3 regions derived from RNA transcripts. The TCR CDR3 first-round RT-PCR relied on the HTBI primer set. Via MiXCR, TCRdb re-called the multiplex PCR reads, giving one row per CDR3 protein. The top ten hold 34% of the sample, which has about 640,000 distinct CDR3 sequences, less than 25% seen once. The sequenced material came from blood. These receptors all come from a man under 40 with Graves' ophthalmopathy.

This clonotype turned up a few times. J is TRBJ2-1 and V is TRBV6-2 or TRBV6-3; 11 nucleotides align to TRBD1. Germline V gene sequence: CDR1 MNHEY, CDR2 SVGEGT. The CDR3 is 16 amino acids. Trimming cost V 1 base and J 6 bases; bases outside gene matches: 5. In DNA, the CDR3 is TGTGCCAGCAGTTACTTTAGGGACAGGGGGGTCAATGAGCAGTTCTTC. Protein: CASSYFRDRGVNEQFF.

In nucleotides, the CDR3 is TGCGCCAGCAGCGCCCGGGACGGCCGGAATGAAAAACTGTTTTTT. Translated: CASSARDGRNEKLFF. The chain is built from TRBV4-1 and TRBJ1-4; a weak D match, TRBD1 (5 bases). The V end was cut by 5 bases, the J end by 5 bases, with 15 bases between. The V gene's germline CDR1 is MGHRA and CDR2 YSYEKL. CDR3 length: 15 amino acids.